The rows below give T cell receptor beta chains drawn from one sample of a study of beta chain features in type 1 diabetes. The method was immunoSEQ multiplex PCR; TCRdb's version includes in-frame clones alone and lacks a portion of them. Altogether 200,000 to 300,000 clones are present, 9.5% to 13% being singletons, with the ten largest covering around 0.017%. The specimen was naive CD4+ T cells from blood. The receptors were sampled from a man aged 25 to 40 with type 1 diabetes. CDR3s include the opening cysteine and the closing phenylalanine or tryptophan. A D gene is named only where the DNA matches it firmly. The listing skips clone size in some rows; elsewhere it reads once, few, many or a size class.

TRBJ1-2	few	.	TRBV9	TGTGCCAGCAGCTCCTCCCCTCTCGATATCAGGGGCTACACCTTC	CASSSSPLDIRGYTF
TRBJ1-2	few	.	TRBV2	TGTGCCAGCAGAGCGGGGCCCGGCTACACCTTC	CASRAGPGYTF
TRBJ2-7	few	.	TRBV2	TGTGCCAGCAGTGAAGCGCGGTACGAGCAGTACTTC	CASSEARYEQYF
TRBJ2-7	few	TRBD2	TRBV7-8	TGTGCCAGCAGCCCGGGACTAGTCGAGTACTTC	CASSPGLVEYF
TRBJ2-7	few	.	TRBV7-9	TGTGCCAGCAGCCCCGACAGTGCCTACGAGCAGTACTTC	CASSPDSAYEQYF
TRBJ2-7	.	.	TRBV7-2	TGTGCCAGCAGCTTAGCGGGGGGTTACGAGCAGTACTTC	CASSLAGGYEQYF
TRBJ1-1	.	.	TRBV6-5	TGTGCCAGCAGTCCCCCGGGGGGCGAGACTGAAGCTTTCTTT	CASSPPGGETEAFF
TRBJ1-1	.	.	TRBV5-1	TGCGCCAGCAGCCCCTTCTTGGGGCAGAACACTGAAGCTTTCTTT	CASSPFLGQNTEAFF
TRBJ2-5	few	.	TRBV4-3	TGCGCCAGCAGCCCCGGGACATCAAGTGGGGGAGTAGAGACCCAGTACTTC	CASSPGTSSGGVETQYF
TRBJ1-3	.	.	TRBV14	TGTGCCAGCAGACCGACAGGCGGCTCTGGAAACACCATATATTTT	CASRPTGGSGNTIYF
TRBJ1-4	few	.	TRBV2	TGTGCCAGCACCCCGGGACACGCCAATGAAAAACTGTTTTTT	CASTPGHANEKLFF
TRBJ1-2	.	TRBD1	TRBV5-1	TGCGCCAGCAGCCGGCCGGGACAGGAAGGAGGCTACACCTTC	CASSRPGQEGGYTF
TRBJ2-1	.	.	TRBV5-4	TGTGCCAGCAGCTTAGGTCCAGGGAACTACAATGAGCAGTTCTTC	CASSLGPGNYNEQFF
TRBJ2-2	.	TRBD1	TRBV4-1	TGCGCCAGCAGACATAACAGGGGAACCGGGGAGCTGTTTTTT	CASRHNRGTGELFF
TRBJ2-6	.	.	TRBV6-5	TGTGCCAGCAGTTTCGGGATGGCTGGGGCCAACGTCCTGACTTTC	CASSFGMAGANVLTF
TRBJ2-1	few	TRBD2	TRBV28	TGTGCCACCGCGGGACTAGCAGTAAGCAATGAGCAGTTCTTC	CATAGLAVSNEQFF
TRBJ1-6	few	TRBD1	TRBV19	TGTGCCAGTAGTAAGACTCCGGGACAGGGGATTTCACCCCTCCACTTT	CASSKTPGQGISPLHF
TRBJ1-1	.	.	TRBV2	TGTGCCAGCAGTGAAGGTCGCGCAGGCGGGACTGAAGCTTTCTTT	CASSEGRAGGTEAFF
TRBJ1-3	.	.	TRBV9	TGTGCCAGCAGCGTGCAGGGCCGGGGCGGGGACACCATATATTTT	CASSVQGRGGDTIYF
TRBJ1-2	.	.	TRBV7-2	TGTGCCAGCAGCCCCCGGCAGGGACTTATCTATGGCTACACCTTC	CASSPRQGLIYGYTF
TRBJ2-7	few	TRBD2	TRBV28	TGTGCCAGCCGCCGAGAGCGGGGGTACACCTACGAGCAGTACTTC	CASRRERGYTYEQYF
TRBJ1-5	.	.	TRBV2	TGTGCCAGCGGCAAACAGTCCTATAGCAATCAGCCCCAGCATTTT	CASGKQSYSNQPQHF
TRBJ2-7	few	TRBD1	TRBV7-9	TGTGCCAGCAGCCCACGGGACAGGGCAAGCGAGCAGTACTTC	CASSPRDRASEQYF
TRBJ2-3	few	.	TRBV19	TGTGCCAGTATCTCTCAGGCAGGAAGAGCAGATACGCAGTATTTT	CASISQAGRADTQYF
TRBJ2-3	few	TRBD1	TRBV10-3	TGTGCCACCCGGGACAGGGACACAGATACGCAGTATTTT	CATRDRDTDTQYF
TRBJ2-7	.	TRBD1	TRBV29-1	TGCAGCGTTGAAAACAGGGGCTACGAGCAGTACTTC	CSVENRGYEQYF
TRBJ2-4	.	.	TRBV6-5	TGTGCCAGCAGTTCTGGACAGTCTTTAAACATTCAGTACTTC	CASSSGQSLNIQYF
TRBJ2-5	.	.	TRBV7-2	TGTGCCAGCAGCTTCTATCCGGAGACCCAGTACTTC	CASSFYPETQYF
TRBJ2-7	.	.	TRBV11-2	TGTGCCAGCAGCACCCCGAGGAGCCCCTACGAGCAGTACTTC	CASSTPRSPYEQYF
TRBJ2-7	few	.	TRBV29-1	TGCAGCGTTGCCGGAGCCGATTCGTACGAGCAGTACTTC	CSVAGADSYEQYF
TRBJ2-1	.	.	TRBV11-1	TGTGCCAGCAGCCCCCAGGTTTACGGCAATGAGCAGTTCTTC	CASSPQVYGNEQFF
TRBJ1-6	few	.	TRBV4-3	TGCGCCAGCAGCCACAGGGGAGATACTTCACCCCTCCACTTT	CASSHRGDTSPLHF
TRBJ1-1	few	.	TRBV7-3	TGTGCCAGCAGCTCCGACAGTTCTGAAGCTTTCTTT	CASSSDSSEAFF
TRBJ1-1	few	.	TRBV2	TGTGCCAGCAGTGTTGAGGTAGAGCCTGAAGCTTTCTTT	CASSVEVEPEAFF
TRBJ2-5	.	.	TRBV5-1	TGCGCCAGCAGCCCCCAGAGGGCGGGGCGAGAGACCCAGTACTTC	CASSPQRAGRETQYF
TRBJ2-1	.	TRBD1	TRBV4-2	TGTGCCAGCAGCCAGGACAGGATACCGTTGGAGCAGTTCTTC	CASSQDRIPLEQFF
TRBJ2-3	few	TRBD2	TRBV28	TGTGCCAGCACGAATCAGGCGGGGGGGGCGACAGATACGCAGTATTTT	CASTNQAGGATDTQYF
TRBJ2-3	few	.	TRBV11-2	TGTGCCAGCAGCTATCGAGCAGATACGCAGTATTTT	CASSYRADTQYF
TRBJ2-5	few	.	TRBV2	TGTGCCAGCGGCCAGGGCGGGGCAGAGACCCAGTACTTC	CASGQGGAETQYF
TRBJ2-3	.	TRBD2	TRBV7-2	TGTGCCAGCAGCTTACGGGGGGGCCTCGATACGCAGTATTTT	CASSLRGGLDTQYF
TRBJ1-3	.	.	TRBV9	TGTGCCAGCAGCGTAGACAGGGCTGGAAACACCATATATTTT	CASSVDRAGNTIYF
TRBJ2-5	.	.	TRBV7-9	TGTGCCAGCAGCTACACAGAGGAGACCCAGTACTTC	CASSYTEETQYF
TRBJ1-5	few	.	TRBV2	TGTGCCAGCAGTACGGACTGGGAACGACCCCAGCATTTT	CASSTDWERPQHF
TRBJ1-3	.	.	TRBV18	TGTGCCAGCTCACCATTGTCAGGGGCGACCTCTGGAAACACCATATATTTT	CASSPLSGATSGNTIYF
TRBJ2-1	.	TRBD2	TRBV4-2	TGTGCCAGCAGCCAAGATTCGGCTAGCGGGGTCTACAATGAGCAGTTCTTC	CASSQDSASGVYNEQFF
TRBJ2-2	few	.	TRBV2	TGTGCCAGCCTCAACACCGGGGAGCTGTTTTTT	CASLNTGELFF
TRBJ1-1	.	TRBD1	TRBV7-9	TGTGCCACCAACAACAGGGGGAACACTGAAGCTTTCTTT	CATNNRGNTEAFF
TRBJ2-1	few	TRBD2	TRBV5-6	TGTGCCAGCAGCGTGGGACTAGCGGTCTACAATGAGCAGTTCTTC	CASSVGLAVYNEQFF
TRBJ2-1	few	.	TRBV30	TGTGCCTGGAAAGGACTCGACAATGAGCAGTTCTTC	CAWKGLDNEQFF
TRBJ2-2	.	TRBD1	TRBV2	TGTGCCAGCAGTCACAGGGGTTTGCATAACGGGGAGCTGTTTTTT	CASSHRGLHNGELFF
TRBJ1-2	.	.	TRBV6-1	TGTGCCAGCAGTGAAGGGGCCAGAAACTATGGCTACACCTTC	CASSEGARNYGYTF
TRBJ2-5	few	TRBD2	TRBV7-2	TGTGCCAGCAGCTTAGCCGGGACTAGCCAAGAGACCCAGTACTTC	CASSLAGTSQETQYF
TRBJ1-2	few	.	TRBV9	TGTGCCAGCAGCGCCTTCAGTACGATCCAGTATGGCTACACCTTC	CASSAFSTIQYGYTF
TRBJ2-2	.	.	TRBV18	TGTGCCAGCTCACCACCGGGCTCCGGGGTTCACACCGGGGAGCTGTTTTTT	CASSPPGSGVHTGELFF
TRBJ2-1	few	.	TRBV2	TGTGCCAGCAGTAGAGACAGTCCCTCCTACAATGAGCAGTTCTTC	CASSRDSPSYNEQFF
TRBJ2-1	.	.	TRBV5-1	TGCGCCAGCAGCCTTGCGGACAGCTACAATGAGCAGTTCTTC	CASSLADSYNEQFF
TRBJ2-1	few	.	TRBV2	TGTGCCAGCATGGCGGACTTTAGCTCCTACAATGAGCAGTTCTTC	CASMADFSSYNEQFF
TRBJ2-1	.	TRBD1	TRBV11-2	TGTGCCAGCAGCCTCGGACAGGGGGCAGGGGATGAGCAGTTCTTC	CASSLGQGAGDEQFF
TRBJ2-1	few	.	TRBV19	TGTGCCAGTAGTATTTCGGGAAGTGAGCAGTTCTTC	CASSISGSEQFF
TRBJ1-5	.	.	TRBV7-2	TGTGCCAGCAGCCCACCCGACAGAAACAATCAGCCCCAGCATTTT	CASSPPDRNNQPQHF